Shown below are 32 T cell receptor beta chains from a single sample sequenced in a study of blood T cell repertoires in COVID-19. This table comes from immunoSEQ multiplex PCR, and its TCRdb copy is limited to in-frame clones, with some not included. This table has about 170,000 clones, around 88% appearing once. The sequencing sample was made of peripheral blood. These receptors were collected from a woman aged 65 to 85 who had recovered from COVID-19.

Of note for this clone: Compared with germline, one end of the junction differs, possibly owing to a read error. The J gene is TRBJ2-3, the V gene TRBV19; a weak D match, TRBD1 (7 bases). This CDR3 has 11 amino acids. CDR1 LNHDA and CDR2 SQIVND come from the germline V gene (reference sequence). CDR3 sequence reads: CAAGGHHTQYF. The CDR3, as DNA: TGCGCGGCAGGGGGGCACCATACGCAGTATTTT.

The CDR3 DNA is TGTGCCACCACACTGGGGGCCACTCAGCCCCAGCATTTT. Translation: CATTLGATQPQHF. This chain links TRBV18 with TRBJ1-5; the D gene is possibly TRBD1 (6 bases). V was pared by 10 bases and J by 6 bases, with 16 bases between. Germline values: CDR1 KGHSH, CDR2 LQKENI. The CDR3 has 13 residues.

The chain recombines TRBV28 with TRBJ1-1; the D is unclear. V was cut by 6 bases and J by 10 bases, with 12 bases left in between. Per the germline V gene, CDR1 is MDHEN and CDR2 is SYDVKM. The CDR3 has 11 amino acids. Written as DNA, the CDR3 is TGTGCCAGCAGCCAAAGGCTAGGAGCTTTCTTT. Protein: CASSQRLGAFF.

The chain carries TRBV5-5 and TRBJ2-2, with a possible D match to TRBD1 (5 bases). Germline lookup yields CDR1 SGHKS and CDR2 YYEKEE (reference sequence). The CDR3 extends over 16 amino acids. Deletions cut 0 bases from V and 6 bases from J, with 15 bases between. This CDR3 is CASSLGALGVSGELFF. Written as DNA, the CDR3 is TGTGCCAGCAGCTTGGGGGCCCTAGGGGTGTCCGGGGAGCTGTTTTTT.

The gene calls are TRBV4-1 and TRBJ2-3; D might be TRBD1 (5 bases). Trimming shortened V by 2 bases and J by 5 bases, and 17 bases separated the two germline ends. In germline, CDR1 is MGHRA, CDR2 YSYEKL. This CDR3 contains 16 residues. CDR3 DNA sequence: TGCGCCAGCAGCCAACTTGGTAGCCCTAGGGGAGATACGCAGTATTTT. It specifies CASSQLGSPRGDTQYF.

In DNA, the CDR3 is TGCGCCAGCAGCCAAGATCTGCGGGGCTACGAGCAGTACTTC. As protein: CASSQDLRGYEQYF. The J gene is TRBJ2-7, the V gene TRBV4-3, with D possibly matching TRBD2 (6 bases). The germline V gene encodes CDR1 LGHNA and CDR2 YSLEER. Trimming removed 0 bases at V and 3 bases at J, with 9 bases between. This CDR3 has 14 amino acids.

V is TRBV10-1 and J is TRBJ1-1; 9 nucleotides match TRBD1. CDR1 and CDR2 from the germline V gene are WNHNN and SYGVQD (reference sequence). This CDR3 comprises 15 residues. Trimming took 0 bases from V and 4 from J; bases not matched to a gene: 3. The CDR3 DNA follows: TGCGCCAGCAGTGAGTCGGGACAGGGCACCACTGAAGCTTTCTTT. It codes for CASSESGQGTTEAFF.

This clone was seen ten or more times. The chain carries TRBV27 and TRBJ2-3, with 9 bases fitting TRBD2. Per the germline V gene, CDR1 is MNHEY and CDR2 is SMNVEV (reference sequence). There are 16 residues in the CDR3. V shed 6 bases, J shed 5 bases, and the junction held 12 bases outside the gene matches. The CDR3 loop is CASRRTSASYLDTQYF. The CDR3 DNA is TGTGCCAGCAGGCGGACTAGCGCATCCTATTTAGATACGCAGTATTTT.

J is TRBJ2-5 and V is TRBV5-1, with 15 nucleotides matching TRBD2. The CDR3 has 18 amino acids. Germline V gene lookup returns CDR1 SGHRS and CDR2 YFSETQ. V was pared by 4 bases and J by 5 bases, with 12 bases of the junction left unmatched. The CDR3 loop is CASSTGLAGGPAGETQYF. The DNA of the CDR3 is TGCGCCAGCAGCACCGGACTAGCGGGAGGGCCGGCGGGGGAGACCCAGTACTTC.

This clone has a handful of counts. The rearrangement uses TRBV5-8 and TRBJ2-1, with 15 bases lining up with TRBD2. Unmatched junction bases numbered 5, after V lost 4 bases and J lost 0 bases. From germline, CDR1 is SGHTS and CDR2 YDEGEE. The CDR3 has 18 residues. Here the CDR3 DNA reads TGTGCCAGCAGCCCCGGGACTAGCGGGGGGCACTCCTACAATGAGCAGTTCTTC. Its translation: CASSPGTSGGHSYNEQFF. Full variable domain (missing parts from reference TRBV5-8 and TRBJ2-1): EAGVTQSPTHLIKTRGQQATLRCSPISGHTSVYWYQQALGLGLQFLLWYDEGEERNRGNFPPRFSGRQFPNYSSELNVNALELEDSALYLCASSPGTSGGHSYNEQFFGPGTRLTVL.

The rearrangement joins TRBV2 to TRBJ1-6, with 10 nucleotides matching TRBD1. With V trimmed by 5 bases and J by 8 bases, 6 bases remained unmatched. This CDR3 comprises 15 residues. CDR1 is SNHLY, CDR2 FYNNEI, per germline. The CDR3 protein is CASSLRQGADSPLHF. The CDR3 DNA is TGTGCCAGCAGTCTAAGACAGGGGGCGGATTCACCCCTCCACTTT. Together with reference TRBV2 and TRBJ1-6, the CDR3 gives the full variable domain: EPEVTQTPSHQVTQMGQEVILRCVPISNHLYFYWYRQILGQKVEFLVSFYNNEISEKSEIFDDQFSVERPDGSNFTLKIRSTKLEDSAMYFCASSLRQGADSPLHFGNGTRLTVT.

This clone was counted only a few times. V usage is TRBV7-9 and J usage is TRBJ1-5; 12 bases align to TRBD1. The germline V gene encodes CDR1 SEHNR and CDR2 FQNEAQ (reference sequence). Losses at the gene ends were 5 bases for V and 9 bases for J; bases not matched to a gene: 11. This CDR3 contains 16 residues. CDR3 region: CASSPRDRGPAGPQHF. In DNA, the CDR3 is TGTGCCAGCAGCCCCAGGGACAGGGGGCCCGCGGGGCCCCAGCATTTT.

The chain employs TRBV6-6 and TRBJ2-3; 7 bases align to TRBD2. The trim removed 4 bases at V and 3 bases at J, leaving 4 bases unmatched. Germline-derived CDR1 and CDR2 are MNHNY and SVGAGI (reference sequence). The CDR3 spans 14 residues. The CDR3 reads CASSSGGWTDTQYF. Here the CDR3 DNA reads TGTGCCAGCAGTTCGGGGGGATGGACAGATACGCAGTATTTT.

The chain couples TRBV27 to TRBJ1-6, with a tentative D call TRBD1 (6 bases). CDR1 MNHEY and CDR2 SMNVEV come from the germline V gene (reference sequence). This CDR3 comprises 15 residues. Deletions cut 3 bases from V and 7 bases from J, with 13 bases between. As DNA, the CDR3 is TGTGCCAGCAGTTTGACAGGACTTGGAAATTCACCCCTCCACTTT. Residues: CASSLTGLGNSPLHF.

In this sample, this clone turned up once. The J gene is TRBJ1-4, the V gene TRBV28; D might be TRBD1 (5 bases). The CDR3 length is 13 residues. Germline CDR1 and CDR2: MDHEN and SYDVKM. Trimming pared 2 bases from V and 8 bases from J, leaving 9 bases between. The chain's CDR3 is CASSLQGWEKLFF. CDR3 DNA: TGTGCCAGCAGTTTACAGGGATGGGAAAAACTGTTTTTT.

The chain combines TRBV20-1 with TRBJ2-7; TRBD2 matches at 9 bases. This CDR3 region has 12 residues. CDR1 is DFQATT, CDR2 SNEGSKA, per germline (reference sequence). With 3 bases clipped from V and 7 bases from J, the junction kept 4 bases outside the gene matches. The CDR3: CSASRLAGEQYF. For the CDR3, the DNA is TGCAGTGCTAGTAGGCTAGCGGGGGAGCAGTACTTC.

The V call is TRBV19, the J call TRBJ2-4; 11 bases match TRBD1. The CDR3 extends over 15 amino acids. Losses at the gene ends were 6 bases for V and 13 bases for J; bases not matched to a gene: 14. Germline CDR1 and CDR2: LNHDA and SQIVND (reference sequence). The CDR3 sequence: CASSLAGTGGGPQYF. In DNA form, the CDR3 reads TGTGCCAGTAGCCTGGCTGGGACAGGGGGGGGGCCCCAGTACTTC. The variable domain in full, completed from reference TRBV19 and TRBJ2-4, reads DGGITQSPKYLFRKEGQNVTLSCEQNLNHDAMYWYRQDPGQGLRLIYYSQIVNDFQKGDIAEGYSVSREKKESFPLTVTSAQKNPTAFYLCASSLAGTGGGPQYFGAGTRLSVL.

The CDR3 DNA sequence: TGTGCCAGCACTACCGGGGGGGGAAACACCGGGGAGCTGTTTTTT. This translates into CASTTGGGNTGELFF. This rearrangement joins TRBV5-4 to TRBJ2-2; 8 nucleotides match TRBD2. Trimming removed 6 bases from V and 2 bases from J; junction bases left unmatched: 6. The CDR3 is made up of 15 amino acids. Germline CDR1 and CDR2: SGHNT and YYREEE (reference sequence). The whole variable domain, filled in from reference TRBV5-4 and TRBJ2-2, reads ETGVTQSPTHLIKTRGQQVTLRCSSQSGHNTVSWYQQALGQGPQFIFQYYREEENGRGNFPPRFSGLQFPNYSSELNVNALELDDSALYLCASTTGGGNTGELFFGEGSRLTVL.

A note on this clone: Other DNA sequences in this sample translate to the same CDR3. The V and J genes are TRBV18 and TRBJ1-1; D ambiguous. The V end lost 3 bases, the J end lost 3 bases, and 11 bases lay between the germline ends. Per germline, CDR1 KGHSH and CDR2 LQKENI. The CDR3 extends over 14 amino acids. The CDR3 region has the DNA TGTGCCAGCTCACCGGGAGGTGCGGACACTGAAGCTTTCTTT. Encoded protein: CASSPGGADTEAFF. Based on the CDR3 plus reference TRBV18 and TRBJ1-1, the full variable domain is NAGVMQNPRHLVRRRGQEARLRCSPMKGHSHVYWYRQLPEEGLKFMVYLQKENIIDESGMPKERFSAEFPKEGPSILRIQQVVRGDSAAYFCASSPGGADTEAFFGQGTRLTVV.

The chain links TRBV5-5 to TRBJ1-6; D is perhaps TRBD1 (6 bases). Germline V gives CDR1 SGHKS, CDR2 YYEKEE (reference sequence). CDR3 length: 15 amino acids. Trimming removed 1 base at V and 7 bases at J, with 12 bases between. The CDR3 DNA reads TGTGCCAGCAGCTTGTTAGGGGGGGCGAATTCACCCCTCCACTTT. Amino acid sequence: CASSLLGGANSPLHF.

This clone is a singleton in its sample. The gene calls are TRBV5-5 and TRBJ1-2; TRBD1 matches at 7 bases. V gave up 4 bases and J gave up 0 bases; unmatched junction bases: 6. The CDR3 contains 15 residues. In germline, CDR1 is SGHKS, CDR2 YYEKEE (reference sequence). Here the CDR3 reads CASSPTGAANYGYTF. DNA of the CDR3: TGTGCCAGCAGCCCCACAGGGGCAGCTAACTATGGCTACACCTTC.

V usage is TRBV6-5 and J usage is TRBJ1-2; 8 nucleotides agree with TRBD1. V lost 7 bases, J lost 8 bases, and 12 bases stayed unmatched. The CDR3 totals 14 residues. Looked up from germline, CDR1 is MNHEY and CDR2 is SVGAGI. CDR3 residues: CASNPDRVLGGYTF. The CDR3 DNA sequence: TGTGCCAGCAACCCGGACAGGGTTTTAGGCGGCTACACCTTC.

This sequence joins TRBV27 and TRBJ2-7; D may be TRBD2 (6 bases). Germline V gene data show CDR1 as MNHEY and CDR2 as SMNVEV (reference sequence). The ends were cut back, 6 bases at V and 0 bases at J, with 15 bases in the middle. The CDR3 runs 15 residues. For the CDR3, the DNA is TGTGCCAGCAGCAAGGGCGGGATGCGCTCCTACGAGCAGTACTTC. Translating it yields CASSKGGMRSYEQYF.

The rearrangement joins TRBV5-1 to TRBJ1-4; D may be TRBD1 (5 bases). Germline V lookup: CDR1 SGHRS, CDR2 YFSETQ. The CDR3 sequence is 13 residues long. V was shortened by 4 bases and J by 6 bases, with 10 bases between the two germline ends. CDR3: CASSSGTDEKLFF. For the CDR3, the DNA is TGCGCCAGCAGCAGCGGGACGGATGAAAAACTGTTTTTT.

The chain has TRBV30 and TRBJ2-5; tentative D call: TRBD1 (6 bases). Trimming took off 0 bases at V and 4 bases at J, with 15 bases between the two ends. This CDR3 spans 15 amino acids. From germline, CDR1 is GTSNPN and CDR2 SVGIG (reference sequence). The CDR3 loop reads CAWSVGQGLRETQYF. In DNA form, the CDR3 reads TGTGCCTGGAGTGTAGGGCAGGGGTTGCGAGAGACCCAGTACTTC. Filled out from reference TRBV30 and TRBJ2-5, the complete variable domain reads SQTIHQWPATLVQPVGSPLSLECTVEGTSNPNLYWYRQAAGRGLQLLFYSVGIGQISSEVPQNLSASRPQDRQFILSSKKLLLSDSGFYLCAWSVGQGLRETQYFGPGTRLLVL.

The chain recombines TRBV7-9 with TRBJ1-2; D is undetermined. The CDR3 covers 12 residues. In germline, CDR1 is SEHNR, CDR2 FQNEAQ (reference sequence). Trimming took 2 bases from V and 5 from J, leaving 6 bases between them. The CDR3 coding sequence is TGTGCCAGCAGCTTAACGGGTTATGGCTACACCTTC. Residues: CASSLTGYGYTF.

The chain joins TRBV19 to TRBJ2-2; D possibly corresponds to TRBD1 (6 bases). Germline assignment: CDR1 LNHDA and CDR2 SQIVND (reference sequence). This CDR3 is built from 14 residues. Trimming removed 10 bases at V and 6 bases at J, with 18 bases between. CDR3 nucleotide sequence: TGTGCCATGATTTCAGGGGCTGGGCCCGGGGAGCTGTTTTTT. It translates to CAMISGAGPGELFF.

J is TRBJ1-1 and V is TRBV3-1 (or the pseudogene TRBV3-2), with D possibly matching TRBD1 (6 bases). Trimming removed 4 bases from V and 4 bases from J, with 16 bases in between. Germline V CDR1 and CDR2: LGHDT, YNNKEL (reference sequence). The CDR3 is made up of 15 amino acids. The CDR3 coding sequence is TGTGCCAGCAGCCCCTTGGGAGGGACATCCACTGAAGCTTTCTTT. It is translated as CASSPLGGTSTEAFF.

This chain connects TRBV4-1 to TRBJ1-1; 7 nucleotides line up with TRBD1. CDR1 is MGHRA and CDR2 is YSYEKL in the germline V gene. The junction had 4 bases not matched to a gene; V was cut back by 4 bases and J by 2 bases. The CDR3 sequence is 14 residues long. CDR3 residues: CASSRRGENTEAFF. The CDR3 region has the DNA TGCGCCAGCAGCCGCAGGGGGGAAAACACTGAAGCTTTCTTT.

This chain connects TRBV5-6 to TRBJ1-2; TRBD1 matches 9 bases. Trimming cost V 4 bases and J 9 bases; bases outside gene matches: 13. The germline V gene encodes CDR1 SGHDT and CDR2 YYEEEE. CDR3 length: 15 amino acids. CDR3: CASSREGDRGGRYTF. The CDR3 DNA sequence: TGTGCCAGCAGCCGGGAGGGTGACAGGGGGGGCCGCTACACCTTC. The full variable domain, rest sourced from reference TRBV5-6 and TRBJ1-2, is DAGVTQSPTHLIKTRGQQVTLRCSPKSGHDTVSWYQQALGQGPQFIFQYYEEEERQRGNFPDRFSGHQFPNYSSELNVNALLLGDSALYLCASSREGDRGGRYTFGSGTRLTVV.

The rearrangement joins TRBV6-5 to TRBJ1-2, with D unresolved. V dropped 6 bases and J dropped 3 bases, with 14 bases sitting between them. Looked up from germline, CDR1 is MNHEY and CDR2 is SVGAGI. This CDR3 has 14 amino acids. DNA for the CDR3: TGTGCCAGCAGATACCCGGGAGGTTACTATGGCTACACCTTC. Translating gives CASRYPGGYYGYTF.

The J gene is TRBJ1-2, the V gene TRBV5-1, with 7 bases identical to TRBD1. Germline V gene sequence: CDR1 SGHRS, CDR2 YFSETQ. The trim removed 4 bases at V and 4 bases at J, leaving 13 bases unmatched. CDR3 length equals 16 residues. CDR3 loop: CASSPTGAQPVYGYTF. The CDR3, as DNA: TGCGCCAGCAGCCCCACAGGGGCCCAACCTGTCTATGGCTACACCTTC.